This paragraph reports one TCR beta chain. Which antigen it targets is not known. No base quality information exists; no much larger clone differs at one position. Patients with limited-stage small-cell lung cancer who underwent surgical resection in Hangzhou, China, between about 2007 and 2020 were included as donors. All donors were treated with upfront surgery without preoperative chemotherapy or radiotherapy, and immunotherapy was not given to any donor before or after surgery. All 19 patients in the sequenced cohort were smokers or heavy second-hand smokers. Adjacent normal lung was taken at least 2 cm away from the tumor margin, and two pathologists confirmed by morphology that the adjacent normal lung was free of malignant cells. To characterize T cell repertoire heterogeneity, the study applied multi-region TCR-beta sequencing to resected limited-stage small-cell lung cancers and to tumor-adjacent lung tissue. Genomic DNA was extracted from FFPE tissue using the AllPrep DNA/RNA FFPE Kit (Qiagen).

These data belong to a study of T cells and copy number aberrations in small-cell lung cancer (dated by TCRdb to the early 2020s). For context, the study as a whole: To relate T cell metrics to mutations and copy number aberrations, the same tumor regions underwent both TCR repertoire sequencing and whole-exome sequencing. Tumor TCR data existed for 16 to 20 patients, while over 12 patients had TCR data covering both tumor and normal tissue.

The study at large found these results: Tumors had lower T-cell density, richness and clonality than adjacent lung tissue, though the difference in density was not significant. All specimens consisted of formalin-fixed paraffin-embedded tissue, which is known to introduce sequencing artifacts. The study was limited by a small sample size because surgical resection is uncommon in small-cell lung cancer, and validation of the findings is required.

CDR1 and CDR2, looked up from the germline V gene, are LGHNA and YSLEER. V and J are truncated by 5 bases and 0 bases respectively, leaving an intervening sequence of 13 bases. Taken from cysteine to phenylalanine, the CDR3 has 16 residues. Only CDR3 DNA is held: 48 bases, read in frame from base 1. Using multiplexed V- and J-gene primers, the immunoSEQ hsTCRB Kit amplified TCR-beta CDR3 regions from genomic DNA. Unique DNA barcodes were added in a second PCR, and the samples were pooled together with a negative control and a positive control. Pooled TCR-beta libraries were sequenced on an Illumina MiSeq with a 150-cycle paired-end protocol. From the authors' description of their analysis: Raw sequencing data were processed by Adaptive Biotechnologies into a report containing normalized, annotated TCR-beta repertoires. T-cell density was calculated by normalizing TCR-beta templates to usable DNA, with usable DNA estimated through amplification of housekeeping genes. Clonality was defined as 1 minus Pielou's evenness, while richness was a count of unique rearrangements. TCRdb limited this immuneACCESS table to in-frame rearrangements with V and J called. A share of clones is missing; checked studies link under half to unresolved V genes, and the rest is unexplained. For V, J and clone size, that table is used; D and trimming come from the DNA. This sample has about 2,600 clones in its table, and around 75% of those were observed once. More than 4% of the sample is in the top ten clones.

This sequence originates from a man aged 40-49 years with small cell lung cancer. The sample consisted of normal tissue next to the tumor. The sequence joins TRBV4-3 to TRBJ1-4; the D gene remains uncertain. CDR3 region: CASSVTGGSTNEKLFF. Here is the DNA: TGCGCCAGCAGCGTGACGGGAGGATCAACTAATGAAAAACTGTTTTTT.